This T cell receptor (beta chain) appears in the sequencing data of a study of cytomegalovirus exposure and HLA in healthy donors. Study-level findings and limits: Across HLA loci, a later analysis found differing TCR association rates, with DRB1 most and HLA-C fewest.

Germline CDR1 is SGHRS and CDR2 is YFSETQ. This CDR3 is 15 amino acids long. Trimming pared 4 bases from V and 0 bases from J, leaving 11 bases between. Primers: 60 Vbeta forward and 13 Jbeta reverse. Profiling relied on immunoSEQ multiplex PCR, and the TCRdb table lists in-frame clones only, not all of them. Of more than 150,000 clones listed, about four fifths are singletons. Of note for this clone: Its antigen is not known.

V is TRBV5-1 and J is TRBJ2-1, with D possibly TRBD2 on 6 matching bases. What was sequenced was PBMCs. This TCR was sampled from a woman aged 25 to 39 in good health and CMV-seronegative. The CDR3, as DNA: TGCGCCAGCAGCAGAGACGGGAGCTCCTACAATGAGCAGTTCTTC. Protein product: CASSRDGSSYNEQFF.